This TCR beta chain was identified during a study of T cell responses to AZD1222 COVID-19 vaccine. Findings and limits, study-wide: Reportedly, nearly half of unique spike TCRs recognized epitopes outside B.1.351/B.1.1.7 mutations. The study identified only six AZD1222 recipients as seropositive at baseline.

In germline, CDR1 is SEHNR, CDR2 FQNEAQ (reference sequence). Trimming took 4 bases from V and 4 from J; bases not matched to a gene: 9. The CDR3 consists of 17 residues. In the case of this clone: Its antigen remains unidentified.

Produced via immunoSEQ multiplex PCR; TCRdb's table is partial and in-frame only. The sample comprises roughly 140,000 clones, just over 85% of which are singletons, and about 3% rests with the top ten. Specimen: peripheral blood, collected on day 0 of AZD1222 vaccination. The rearrangement uses TRBV7-9 and TRBJ2-7, with 14 bases aligning to TRBD2. The TCR comes from an adult in good health. CDR3 sequence reads: CASSSYVGTSGSYEQYF. The CDR3 coding sequence is TGTGCCAGCAGCTCATACGTCGGGACTAGCGGGAGTTACGAGCAGTACTTC.